A single sample is the source of the 26 T cell receptor beta chains below, sequenced in a study of blood T cell repertoires in COVID-19. Some clones are missing from TCRdb's copy, which holds only in-frame ones; the method was immunoSEQ multiplex PCR. The sample lists 310,000 or so clones; 86% were seen once. The specimen sequenced was peripheral blood. These receptors all stem from a woman in her twenties or thirties who had recovered from COVID-19.

This clone was seen more than once but under ten times. This rearrangement joins TRBV28 to TRBJ1-5; weak D call: TRBD1 (5 bases). The CDR3 runs 13 residues. The ends were cut back, 7 bases at V and 7 bases at J, with 14 bases in the middle. CDR1 and CDR2 (germline): MDHEN, SYDVKM. The CDR3 DNA sequence: TGTGCCAGCAAACCAGGGTCGTGGCAGCCCCAGCATTTT. It yields the protein CASKPGSWQPQHF. Filled out from reference TRBV28 and TRBJ1-5, the complete variable domain reads DVKVTQSSRYLVKRTGEKVFLECVQDMDHENMFWYRQDPGLGLRLIYFSYDVKMKEKGDIPEGYSVSREKKERFSLILESASTNQTSMYLCASKPGSWQPQHFGDGTRLSIL.

This chain connects TRBV11-2 to TRBJ2-1; weak D call: TRBD1 (5 bases). In germline, CDR1 is SGHAT, CDR2 FQNNGV. Trimming removed 5 bases from V and 5 bases from J, with 13 bases in between. The CDR3 consists of 14 residues. CDR3 nucleotide sequence: TGTGCCAGCAGCCATGTGAAGGGGCACAATGAGCAGTTCTTC. Translating it yields CASSHVKGHNEQFF.

The CDR3 DNA is TGTGCCAGCAGTGAAATGGGTCTAGCCGAGCAGTTCTTC. Amino acids: CASSEMGLAEQFF. The V and J genes are TRBV2 and TRBJ2-1; TRBD2 might be the D (5 bases). V was clipped by 2 bases and J by 10 bases, with 12 bases between them. This CDR3 is built from 13 residues. Germline CDR1 reads SNHLY; CDR2 reads FYNNEI.

The chain couples TRBV30 to TRBJ2-3; D is perhaps TRBD1 (6 bases). This CDR3 spans 12 amino acids. V lost 2 bases and J 6 bases, leaving 9 bases between the germline ends. Germline V gene sequence: CDR1 GTSNPN, CDR2 SVGIG (reference sequence). The CDR3 coding sequence is TGTGCCTGGAGTCTTACAGGGGATACGCAGTATTTT. Protein product: CAWSLTGDTQYF.

This chain connects TRBV2 to TRBJ1-5, with 7 positions matching TRBD1. Germline CDR1 and CDR2: SNHLY and FYNNEI. J was trimmed by 4 bases and V by 7 bases; bases with no gene match: 13. The CDR3 runs to 16 residues. CDR3 loop: CASTLSGQSWNQPQHF. The CDR3 coding sequence is TGTGCCAGCACCCTTTCGGGACAGTCGTGGAATCAGCCCCAGCATTTT.

Written as DNA, the CDR3 is TGTGCCAGCAGCTCCCACCGGAACAGGGGCTACACCTTC. Protein product: CASSSHRNRGYTF. This chain uses TRBV11-2 with TRBJ1-2, with D possibly matching TRBD1 (5 bases). The V gene lost 4 bases and the J gene lost 8 bases, with 14 bases spanning the gap. In germline, CDR1 is SGHAT, CDR2 FQNNGV. The CDR3 runs 13 residues.

The V call is TRBV4-3, the J call TRBJ1-5; D is perhaps TRBD1 (5 bases). Germline CDR1 reads LGHNA; CDR2 reads YSLEER. The CDR3 sequence is 13 residues long. With 0 bases removed from V and 13 bases from J, the gap between germline ends came to 13 bases. The CDR3 coding sequence is TGCGCCAGCAGCCAAGATAGAACAGGCCCTCAGCATTTT. Translation gives CASSQDRTGPQHF.

This clone was seen more than once but under ten times. This chain uses TRBV5-6 with TRBJ2-7; D uncertain. Trimming cost V 4 bases and J 5 bases, with 10 bases left between them. This CDR3 has 12 amino acids. Germline loops: CDR1 SGHDT, CDR2 YYEEEE. This CDR3 reads CASSLLENEQYF. CDR3 coding DNA: TGTGCCAGCAGCCTATTGGAGAACGAGCAGTACTTC.

This sequence joins TRBV11-2 and TRBJ2-7, with D perhaps TRBD1 (6 bases). The CDR3 is made up of 13 amino acids. Germline values: CDR1 SGHAT, CDR2 FQNNGV. With 5 bases removed from V and 1 base from J, the gap between germline ends came to 9 bases. The DNA of the CDR3 is TGTGCCAGCAGCCCGGACAGTTCCTACGAGCAGTACTTC. Protein: CASSPDSSYEQYF. Full variable domain (missing parts from reference TRBV11-2 and TRBJ2-7): EAGVAQSPRYKIIEKRQSVAFWCNPISGHATLYWYQQILGQGPKLLIQFQNNGVVDDSQLPKDRFSAERLKGVDSTLKIQPAKLEDSAVYLCASSPDSSYEQYFGPGTRLTVT.

The chain is built from TRBV6-4 and TRBJ1-1; D is undetermined. The germline V gene encodes CDR1 MRHNA and CDR2 SNTAGT. The CDR3 is made up of 13 amino acids. The V and J ends lost 4 bases and 0 bases respectively, with 6 bases between them. As DNA, the CDR3 is TGTGCCAGCAGTGGGAGCTTGAACACTGAAGCTTTCTTT. Residues: CASSGSLNTEAFF.

V and J are TRBV29-1 and TRBJ2-1; 10 bases agree with TRBD2. The V gene end was trimmed by 6 bases and the J gene end by 4 bases; junction bases not matched to a gene: 6. This CDR3 has 14 residues. Germline values: CDR1 SQVTM, CDR2 ANQGSEA. The CDR3 DNA reads TGCAGCGTCGCCGGGACTAGCGTTTACAATGAGCAGTTCTTC. Its protein is CSVAGTSVYNEQFF.

The CDR3 reads CASSLSGNTGELFF. The CDR3 DNA reads as TGTGCCAGCAGCTTATCAGGGAACACCGGGGAGCTGTTTTTT. The rearrangement joins TRBV7-2 to TRBJ2-2; no definite D call. The ends were cut back, 2 bases at V and 1 base at J, with 5 bases in the middle. The length of the CDR3 is 14 residues. CDR1 is SGHTA, CDR2 FQGNSA, per germline.

The chain is built from TRBV28 and TRBJ2-7, with 7 bases that match TRBD2. CDR3 length: 14 residues. Germline CDR1 is MDHEN and CDR2 is SYDVKM. Trimming at V came to 8 bases and at J to 1 base, leaving 8 bases not matched to a gene. CDR3 loop: CASLGRVISYEQYF. CDR3 nucleotide sequence: TGTGCCAGCCTGGGGAGGGTAATTTCCTACGAGCAGTACTTC.

The chain combines TRBV7-9 with TRBJ2-3; D might be TRBD2 (5 bases). CDR3 size: 15 residues. Germline V gene sequence: CDR1 SEHNR, CDR2 FQNEAQ (reference sequence). The V end lost 1 base, the J end lost 0 bases, and 8 bases lay between the germline ends. CDR3 DNA sequence: TGTGCCAGCAGCTTAGTCCGCGGGAGCACAGATACGCAGTATTTT. Its protein is CASSLVRGSTDTQYF.

The J gene is TRBJ2-1, the V gene TRBV7-3, with a tentative D call TRBD2 (5 bases). The CDR3 is 18 residues long. Trimming pared 4 bases from V and 2 bases from J, leaving 21 bases between. The germline gives CDR1 SGHTA, CDR2 FQGTGA. The DNA for the CDR3 is TGTGCCAGCAGCTCCAACCCCTACGGTAGCGCGCCCTACAATGAGCAGTTCTTC. Translating gives CASSSNPYGSAPYNEQFF.

J is TRBJ2-5 and V is TRBV7-9; 9 nucleotides agree with TRBD2. Germline V gene data show CDR1 as SEHNR and CDR2 as FQNEAQ (reference sequence). Trimming removed 1 base from V and 2 bases from J; junction bases left unmatched: 14. This CDR3 is built from 19 residues. CDR3 protein: CASSLGIGGGLAGQETQYF. The CDR3 DNA reads TGTGCCAGCAGCTTAGGGATTGGTGGAGGGCTAGCGGGGCAAGAGACCCAGTACTTC.

This chain uses TRBV28 with TRBJ2-1; 10 nucleotides agree with TRBD2. This CDR3 is 19 amino acids long. CDR1 is MDHEN and CDR2 is SYDVKM in the germline V gene. V lost 4 bases, J lost 0 bases, and 12 bases stayed unmatched. The CDR3 DNA sequence: TGTGCCAGCAGTTATCTAGCGGGAGTTCCCCAGGGCTCCTACAATGAGCAGTTCTTC. Translation: CASSYLAGVPQGSYNEQFF.

The chain employs TRBV5-1 and TRBJ2-5; TRBD1 is a possible D gene (5 bases). The CDR3 is 12 residues long. The V end lost 3 bases, the J end lost 9 bases, and 12 bases lay between the germline ends. From germline, CDR1 is SGHRS and CDR2 YFSETQ. The CDR3 nucleotides read TGCGCCAGCAGCTCAGGGCCCCTGGCCCAGTACTTC. Translation: CASSSGPLAQYF. Together with reference TRBV5-1 and TRBJ2-5, the CDR3 gives the full variable domain: KAGVTQTPRYLIKTRGQQVTLSCSPISGHRSVSWYQQTPGQGLQFLFEYFSETQRNKGNFPGRFSGRQFSNSRSEMNVSTLELGDSALYLCASSSGPLAQYFGPGTRLLVL.

This chain links TRBV6-6 with TRBJ2-1, with TRBD2 matching over 12 bases. V was clipped by 4 bases and J by 9 bases; unmatched bases: 7. This CDR3 comprises 15 residues. Germline V gene lookup returns CDR1 MNHNY and CDR2 SVGAGI (reference sequence). The CDR3 sequence: CASSFEGLAGREQFF. In DNA form, the CDR3 reads TGTGCCAGCAGTTTCGAAGGACTAGCGGGACGTGAGCAGTTCTTC.

The chain links TRBV5-1 to TRBJ1-4; possibly TRBD1 for D (6 bases). With 0 bases removed from V and 0 bases from J, the gap between germline ends came to 9 bases. This CDR3 spans 16 amino acids. The germline V gene has CDR1 SGHRS and CDR2 YFSETQ. The DNA for the CDR3 is TGCGCCAGCAGCTTGGGGACAGCTGCAACTAATGAAAAACTGTTTTTT. Its translation is CASSLGTAATNEKLFF.

The V gene is TRBV13, the J gene TRBJ1-2; 7 bases are shared with TRBD1. Germline CDR1 and CDR2: PRHDT and FYEKMQ (reference sequence). The ends lost 4 bases at V and 2 bases at J; junction bases unmatched: 10. CDR3 length: 16 residues. CDR3 sequence (DNA): TGTGCCAGCAGCTCAGGACAGGCCCCATACAACTATGGCTACACCTTC. Translating it yields CASSSGQAPYNYGYTF.

V is TRBV6-5 and J is TRBJ1-2; possibly TRBD1 for D (5 bases). With 7 bases removed from V and 3 bases from J, the gap between germline ends came to 15 bases. This CDR3 is 14 amino acids long. Germline lookup yields CDR1 MNHEY and CDR2 SVGAGI. Written as DNA, the CDR3 is TGTGCCAGCACCCAGATTGGCAGGGACTATGGCTACACCTTC. Translation: CASTQIGRDYGYTF.

This CDR3 reads CASSLDQGGYEQYF. CDR3 in DNA: TGTGCCAGCAGCTTAGACCAGGGTGGCTACGAGCAGTACTTC. This chain uses TRBV7-8 with TRBJ2-7; D is possibly TRBD1 (5 bases). Germline lookup yields CDR1 SGHVS and CDR2 FQNEAQ. V was shortened by 1 base and J by 3 bases, with 10 bases between the two germline ends. The CDR3 covers 14 residues.

The gene calls are TRBV7-2 and TRBJ1-4, with unresolved D. Between the trimmed V and J ends, which lost 5 bases and 5 bases, there was a span of 15 bases. This CDR3 comprises 15 residues. Germline CDR1 reads SGHTA; CDR2 reads FQGNSA. CDR3 amino acids: CASSVGQRINEKLFF. CDR3 DNA sequence: TGTGCCAGCAGCGTAGGGCAGCGCATAAATGAAAAACTGTTTTTT.

The chain employs TRBV27 and TRBJ1-1, with 8 bases identical to TRBD1. V was clipped by 6 bases and J by 5 bases; unmatched bases: 5. CDR1 is MNHEY and CDR2 is SMNVEV in the germline V gene (reference sequence). The CDR3 is 13 amino acids. CDR3 region: CASRRQGMTEAFF. The CDR3 nucleotides are TGTGCCAGCAGGAGACAGGGGATGACTGAAGCTTTCTTT.

V and J are TRBV4-1 and TRBJ2-3; the D gene is possibly TRBD2 (5 bases). The V end lost 1 base, the J end lost 3 bases, and 8 bases lay between the germline ends. This CDR3 contains 14 residues. Germline V gives CDR1 MGHRA, CDR2 YSYEKL. The CDR3: CASSQVSGTDTQYF. Here the CDR3 DNA reads TGCGCCAGCAGCCAAGTGTCGGGAACAGATACGCAGTATTTT.